The entry below describes one T cell receptor beta chain. Its antigen is currently unknown. TCRdb reprocessed the RT-PCR reads via MiXCR and lists one record per CDR3 protein. The table lists just over 300,000 distinct CDR3 sequences, just over 20% of them singletons. These data are taken from a study of response to subunit inactivated influenza vaccine. Study observations and caveats: Few additional T cells are recruited per seasonal influenza vaccination, authors suggested.

The germline V gene encodes CDR1 LNHNV and CDR2 YYDKDF (reference sequence). The CDR3 sequence is 16 residues long. The V segment lost 0 bases and the J segment 9 bases; nucleotides outside the gene matches: 5. The gene calls are TRBV15 and TRBJ1-6; 10 bases agree with TRBD1. The receptor was derived from a man between 45 and 75 years old who received an inactivated influenza vaccine. Here the sequenced sample was PBMCs from blood, taken less than 22 months after vaccination. CDR3 amino acids: CATSRETGQGVSPLHF. In nucleotides, the CDR3 is TGTGCCACCAGCAGAGAGACAGGACAGGGGGTTTCACCCCTCCACTTT.